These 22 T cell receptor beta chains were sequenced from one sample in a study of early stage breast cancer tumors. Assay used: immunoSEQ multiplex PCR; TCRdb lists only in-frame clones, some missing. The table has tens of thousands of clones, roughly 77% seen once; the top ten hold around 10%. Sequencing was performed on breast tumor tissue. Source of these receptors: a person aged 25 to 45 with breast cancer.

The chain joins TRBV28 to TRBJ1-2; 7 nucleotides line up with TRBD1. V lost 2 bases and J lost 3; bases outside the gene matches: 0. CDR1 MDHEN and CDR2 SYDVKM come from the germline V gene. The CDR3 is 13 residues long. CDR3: CASSLDRDYGYTF. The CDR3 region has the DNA TGTGCCAGCAGTTTAGACAGGGACTATGGCTACACCTTC.

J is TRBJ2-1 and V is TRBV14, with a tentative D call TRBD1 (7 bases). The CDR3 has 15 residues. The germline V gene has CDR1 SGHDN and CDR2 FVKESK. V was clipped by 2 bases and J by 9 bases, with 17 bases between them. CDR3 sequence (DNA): TGTGCCAGCAGCCAATTGCTGCAGGGGGGAGGTGAGCAGTTCTTC. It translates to CASSQLLQGGGEQFF.

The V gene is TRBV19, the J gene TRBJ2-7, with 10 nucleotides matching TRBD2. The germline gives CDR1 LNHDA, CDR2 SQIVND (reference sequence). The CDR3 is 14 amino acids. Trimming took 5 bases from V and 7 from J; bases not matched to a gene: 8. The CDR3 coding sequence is TGTGCCAGTAGTGCCTTTAGCGGGAGGCATGAGCAGTACTTC. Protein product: CASSAFSGRHEQYF.

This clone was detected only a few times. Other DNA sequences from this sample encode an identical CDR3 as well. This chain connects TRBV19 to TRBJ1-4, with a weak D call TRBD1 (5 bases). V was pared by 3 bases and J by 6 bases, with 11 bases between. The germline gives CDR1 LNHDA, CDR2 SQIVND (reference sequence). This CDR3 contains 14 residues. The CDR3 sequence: CASSMGQGDEKLFF. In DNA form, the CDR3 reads TGTGCCAGTAGTATGGGGCAGGGAGATGAAAAACTGTTTTTT.

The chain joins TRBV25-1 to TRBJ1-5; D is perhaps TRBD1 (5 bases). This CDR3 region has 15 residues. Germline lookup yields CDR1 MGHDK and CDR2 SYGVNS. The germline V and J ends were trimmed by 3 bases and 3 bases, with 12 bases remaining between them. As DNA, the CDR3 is TGTGCCAGCAGTGAGGCGGGACGGTACAATCAGCCCCAGCATTTT. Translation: CASSEAGRYNQPQHF.

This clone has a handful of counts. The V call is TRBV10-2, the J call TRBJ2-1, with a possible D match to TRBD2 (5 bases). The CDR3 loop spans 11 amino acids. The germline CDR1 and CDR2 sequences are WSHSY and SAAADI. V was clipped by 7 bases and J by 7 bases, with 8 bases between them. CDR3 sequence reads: CASIEGNEQFF. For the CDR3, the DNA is TGCGCCAGCATCGAGGGAAATGAGCAGTTCTTC.

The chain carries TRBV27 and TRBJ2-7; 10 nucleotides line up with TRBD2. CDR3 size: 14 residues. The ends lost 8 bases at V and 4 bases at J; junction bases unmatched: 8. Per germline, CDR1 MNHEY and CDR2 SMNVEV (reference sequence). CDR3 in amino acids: CASHQLAGNYEQYF. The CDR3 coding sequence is TGTGCCAGCCATCAACTAGCGGGAAATTACGAGCAGTACTTC.

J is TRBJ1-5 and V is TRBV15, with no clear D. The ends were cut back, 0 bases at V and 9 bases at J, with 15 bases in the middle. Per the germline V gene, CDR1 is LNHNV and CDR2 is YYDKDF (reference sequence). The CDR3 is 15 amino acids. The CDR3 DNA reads TGTGCCACCAGCAGAGAAGGTACAAACCTCACGCCCCAGCATTTT. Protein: CATSREGTNLTPQHF.

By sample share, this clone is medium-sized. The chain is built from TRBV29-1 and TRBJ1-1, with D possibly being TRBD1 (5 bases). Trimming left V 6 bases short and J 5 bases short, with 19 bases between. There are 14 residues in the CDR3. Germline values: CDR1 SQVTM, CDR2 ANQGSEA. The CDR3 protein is CSVNSGTAGTEAFF. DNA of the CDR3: TGCAGCGTCAACAGCGGGACGGCAGGAACTGAAGCTTTCTTT.

The CDR3 sequence: CATSPGLAGYYNEQFF. For the CDR3, the DNA is TGTGCCACCTCACCGGGACTAGCGGGCTACTACAATGAGCAGTTCTTC. This sequence joins TRBV9 and TRBJ2-1, with TRBD2 identical over 12 bases. There are 16 residues in the CDR3. Germline CDR1 is SGDLS and CDR2 is YYNGEE. V gave up 9 bases and J gave up 3 bases; unmatched junction bases: 10. Variable domain in full (rest from reference TRBV9 and TRBJ2-1): DSGVTQTPKHLITATGQRVTLRCSPRSGDLSVYWYQQSLDQGLQFLIQYYNGEERAKGNILERFSAQQFPDLHSELNLSSLELGDSALYFCATSPGLAGYYNEQFFGPGTRLTVL.

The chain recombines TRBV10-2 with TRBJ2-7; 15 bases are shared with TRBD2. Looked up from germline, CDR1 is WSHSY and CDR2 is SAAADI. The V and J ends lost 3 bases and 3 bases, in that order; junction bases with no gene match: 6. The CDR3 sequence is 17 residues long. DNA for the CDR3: TGCGCCAGCAGTGACCGCGGACTAGCGGGGGGGTACTACGAGCAGTACTTC. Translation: CASSDRGLAGGYYEQYF.

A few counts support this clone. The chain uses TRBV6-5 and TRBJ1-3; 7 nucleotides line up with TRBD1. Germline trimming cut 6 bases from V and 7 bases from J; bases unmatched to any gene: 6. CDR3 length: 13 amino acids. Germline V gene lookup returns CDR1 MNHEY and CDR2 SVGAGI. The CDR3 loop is CASSATGPNTIYF. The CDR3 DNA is TGTGCCAGCAGCGCGACAGGGCCGAACACCATATATTTT.

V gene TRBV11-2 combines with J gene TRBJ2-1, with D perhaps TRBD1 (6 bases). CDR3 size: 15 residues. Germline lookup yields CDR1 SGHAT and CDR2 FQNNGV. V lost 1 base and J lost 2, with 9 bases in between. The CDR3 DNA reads TGTGCCAGCAGCTTAGCCAGGGGAACCTACAATGAGCAGTTCTTC. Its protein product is CASSLARGTYNEQFF.

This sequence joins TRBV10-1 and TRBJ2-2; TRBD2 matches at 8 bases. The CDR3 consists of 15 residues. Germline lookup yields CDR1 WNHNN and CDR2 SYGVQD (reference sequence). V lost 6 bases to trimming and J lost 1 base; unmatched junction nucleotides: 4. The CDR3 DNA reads TGCGCCAGCAGGCCGGGACTAGGGAACACCGGGGAGCTGTTTTTT. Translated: CASRPGLGNTGELFF.

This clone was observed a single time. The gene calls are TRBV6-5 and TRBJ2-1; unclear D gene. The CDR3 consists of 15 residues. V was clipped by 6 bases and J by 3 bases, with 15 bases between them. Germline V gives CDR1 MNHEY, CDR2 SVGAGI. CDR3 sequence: CASRSLFGFYNEQFF. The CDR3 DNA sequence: TGTGCCAGCAGGTCTCTCTTCGGGTTCTACAATGAGCAGTTCTTC.

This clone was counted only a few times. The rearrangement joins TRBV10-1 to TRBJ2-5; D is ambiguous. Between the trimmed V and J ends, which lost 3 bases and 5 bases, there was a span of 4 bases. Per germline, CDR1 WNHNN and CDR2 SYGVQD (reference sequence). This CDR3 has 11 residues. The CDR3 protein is CASSERETQYF. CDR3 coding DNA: TGCGCCAGCAGTGAACGGGAGACCCAGTACTTC.

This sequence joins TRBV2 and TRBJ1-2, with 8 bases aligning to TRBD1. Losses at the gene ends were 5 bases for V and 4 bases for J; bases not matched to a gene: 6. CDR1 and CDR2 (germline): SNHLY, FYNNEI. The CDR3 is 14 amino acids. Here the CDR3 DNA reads TGTGCCAGCAGTCCCGTGGGGACAGGCTATGGCTACACCTTC. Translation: CASSPVGTGYGYTF.

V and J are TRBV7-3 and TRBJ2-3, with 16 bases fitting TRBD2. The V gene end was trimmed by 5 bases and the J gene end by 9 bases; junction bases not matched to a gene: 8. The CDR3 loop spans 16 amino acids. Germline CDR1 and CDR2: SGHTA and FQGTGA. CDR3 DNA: TGTGCCAGCAGCCCCGGGACTAGCGGGAGGGTGGGGACGCAGTATTTT. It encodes CASSPGTSGRVGTQYF. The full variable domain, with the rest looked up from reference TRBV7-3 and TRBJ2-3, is GAGVSQTPSNKVTEKGKYVELRCDPISGHTALYWYRQSLGQGPEFLIYFQGTGAADDSGLPNDRFFAVRPEGSVSTLKIQRTERGDSAVYLCASSPGTSGRVGTQYFGPGTRLTVL.

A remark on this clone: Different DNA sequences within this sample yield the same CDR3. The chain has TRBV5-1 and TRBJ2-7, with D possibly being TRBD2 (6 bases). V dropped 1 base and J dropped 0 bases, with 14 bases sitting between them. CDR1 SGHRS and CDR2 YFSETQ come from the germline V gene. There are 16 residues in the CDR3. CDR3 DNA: TGCGCCAGCAGCTTGAATACCGGGGGAGCCTCCTACGAGCAGTACTTC. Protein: CASSLNTGGASYEQYF.

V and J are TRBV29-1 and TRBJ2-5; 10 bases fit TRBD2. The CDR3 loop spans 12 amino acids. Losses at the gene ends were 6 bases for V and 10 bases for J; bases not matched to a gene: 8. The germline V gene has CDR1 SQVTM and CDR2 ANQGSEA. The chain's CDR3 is CSVPGLAYDQYF. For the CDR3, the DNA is TGCAGCGTGCCGGGACTAGCGTACGACCAGTACTTC.

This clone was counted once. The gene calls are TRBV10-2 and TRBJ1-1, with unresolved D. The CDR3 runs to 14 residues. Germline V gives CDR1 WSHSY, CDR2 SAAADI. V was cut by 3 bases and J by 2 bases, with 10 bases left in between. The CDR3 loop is CASSDGTLNTEAFF. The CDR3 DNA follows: TGCGCCAGCAGTGATGGCACTCTTAACACTGAAGCTTTCTTT.

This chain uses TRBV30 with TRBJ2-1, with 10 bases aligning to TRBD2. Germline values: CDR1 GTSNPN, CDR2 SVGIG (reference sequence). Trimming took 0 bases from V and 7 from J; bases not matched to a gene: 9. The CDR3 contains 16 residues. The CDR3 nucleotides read TGTGCCTGGAGTGTCTCGTCGCTAGCGGGAGAGAATGAGCAGTTCTTC. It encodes CAWSVSSLAGENEQFF.